The present TCR beta chain was sequenced within a study of blood T cell repertoires in COVID-19. Overall study: From T cells, B-cell-depleted T cells, or PBMCs came the material, which was cDNA or gDNA.

Original analysis: Estimated nucleated cell counts came from reference gene primer amplification. The table came from immunoSEQ multiplex PCR; TCRdb's copy has only in-frame clones and leaves some out. The V and J calls and the clone size are those of that table, but D and trimming were determined from the DNA. The table lists over 40,000 clones, approximately 91% of them singletons. This TCR was recovered from a woman older than 75 with acute or convalescent COVID-19. The sequenced material came from peripheral blood.

CDR3 residues: CASSLRLGLIADEQFF. The CDR3 DNA is TGTGCCAGCAGTCTACGACTAGGATTGATTGCCGATGAGCAGTTCTTC. J is TRBJ2-1 and V is TRBV7-2, with D possibly matching TRBD2 (6 bases). Germline lookup yields CDR1 SGHTA and CDR2 FQGNSA. The CDR3 runs to 16 residues. The ends were cut back, 6 bases at V and 8 bases at J, with 23 bases in the middle.